One and the same sample provided the 15 T cell receptor beta chains below, sequenced in a study of CD8 T cells in ankylosing spondylitis. MiXCR, run by TCRdb on the 5' RACE reads, gives a single entry per CDR3 protein. The table records 300,000 to 350,000 distinct CDR3 sequences, about a fifth of them present only once. The source material was blood, either unsorted or a sorted T cell fraction (not recorded which). The receptor source for this set is a female donor with ankylosing spondylitis or in good health (not recorded which).

This clonotype was seen at least ten times. The chain employs TRBV29-1 and TRBJ2-1, with 15 positions matching TRBD2. The V and J ends lost 4 bases and 10 bases, in that order; junction bases with no gene match: 5. Germline values: CDR1 SQVTM, CDR2 ANQGSEA. This CDR3 has 14 residues. CDR3 sequence (DNA): TGCAGCGTTGCCGGACTAGCGGGAGGGGGGGAGCAGTTCTTC. It codes for CSVAGLAGGGEQFF.

This clonotype was counted a few times. This chain links TRBV7-9 with TRBJ2-4; D is perhaps TRBD2 (6 bases). Germline V gene data show CDR1 as SEHNR and CDR2 as FQNEAQ (reference sequence). Trimming took 8 bases from V and 0 from J, leaving 17 bases between them. This CDR3 has 16 residues. The CDR3, as DNA: TGTGCCAGCTGCATTGGTGCGGGACTAGCCAAAAACATTCAGTACTTC. Protein sequence: CASCIGAGLAKNIQYF.

The V and J genes are TRBV20-1 and TRBJ2-1; 11 bases line up with TRBD1. This CDR3 has 14 residues. V was pared by 2 bases and J by 15 bases, with 12 bases of the junction left unmatched. Per the germline V gene, CDR1 is DFQATT and CDR2 is SNEGSKA (reference sequence). CDR3 bases: TGCAGTGCTAGATACCCGGGACAGGGGGTATTTTTGTTCTTC. Its protein is CSARYPGQGVFLFF.

The V gene is TRBV25-1, the J gene TRBJ2-1; 9 bases are a match to TRBD2. Germline V gives CDR1 MGHDK, CDR2 SYGVNS. J gave up 2 bases and V 3 bases, and 11 bases lay outside the gene matches. The CDR3 is made up of 18 amino acids. CDR3 bases: TGTGCCAGCAGTGATCTCGCCGGGCGGGAGGGAACCTACAATGAGCAGTTCTTC. Its protein product is CASSDLAGREGTYNEQFF.

This clonotype is a singleton in its sample. This chain joins TRBV10-1 and TRBJ2-3; 9 bases map to TRBD2. Germline CDR1 reads WNHNN; CDR2 reads SYGVQD (reference sequence). The CDR3 has 15 amino acids. V gave up 4 bases and J gave up 2 bases; unmatched junction bases: 4. CDR3 protein: CASSGSSGVTDTQYF. The CDR3 nucleotides read TGCGCCAGCAGTGGGTCTAGCGGGGTCACAGATACGCAGTATTTT.

This clonotype was observed at least ten times. This sequence joins TRBV7-2 and TRBJ2-1, with a tentative D call TRBD2 (6 bases). V lost 5 bases and J 7 bases, leaving 9 bases between the germline ends. The CDR3 has 12 amino acids. From germline, CDR1 is SGHTA and CDR2 FQGNSA. The CDR3 bases are TGTGCCAGCAGCCCCAGCGGGAATGAGCAGTTCTTC. This encodes CASSPSGNEQFF.

This clonotype was seen a few times. The chain couples TRBV11-2 to TRBJ2-7; TRBD2 matches 8 bases. The CDR3 length is 15 residues. The ends lost 4 bases at V and 5 bases at J; junction bases unmatched: 10. The germline V gene encodes CDR1 SGHAT and CDR2 FQNNGV. The CDR3 DNA follows: TGTGCCAGCAGCTGGGGCGGGAGGTTCGGGAACGAGCAGTACTTC. Protein: CASSWGGRFGNEQYF.

The chain employs TRBV6-2 or TRBV6-3 and TRBJ2-1; 7 positions match TRBD2. The trim removed 0 bases at V and 7 bases at J, leaving 9 bases unmatched. The CDR3 is 16 amino acids. Looked up from germline, CDR1 is MNHEY and CDR2 is SVGEGT. CDR3 nucleotides: TGTGCCAGCAGTTACTCGATGGGGGGGTACTTAAATGAGCAGTTCTTC. This translates into CASSYSMGGYLNEQFF.

The chain employs TRBV6-1 and TRBJ1-1; a possible D gene is TRBD1 (5 bases). The V and J ends lost 5 bases and 4 bases respectively, with 17 bases between them. This CDR3 has 15 residues. Germline-derived CDR1 and CDR2 are MNHNS and SASEGT. For the CDR3, the DNA is TGTGCCAGCAGTCCGCCCCGTGGGGGTGGCACTGAAGCTTTCTTT. Translated, it gives CASSPPRGGGTEAFF.

V and J are TRBV9 and TRBJ2-4; D possibly matches TRBD1 or TRBD2 (7 bases each). Trimming took 3 bases from V and 7 from J, leaving 20 bases between them. The germline CDR1 and CDR2 sequences are SGDLS and YYNGEE. The CDR3 is 16 amino acids. CDR3 coding DNA: TGTGCCAGCAGCGCCCGAGTACAGGGGAGGGGGAACATTCAGTACTTC. Its protein product is CASSARVQGRGNIQYF.

The rearrangement joins TRBV7-2 to TRBJ2-2, with 8 bases lining up with TRBD1. The germline V gene encodes CDR1 SGHTA and CDR2 FQGNSA. The CDR3 has 13 residues. The V gene end was trimmed by 1 base and the J gene end by 11 bases; junction bases not matched to a gene: 3. This chain's CDR3 is CASSLGTGRELFF. The DNA of the CDR3 is TGTGCCAGCAGCTTAGGGACAGGGAGAGAGCTGTTTTTT.

In this sample, this clonotype turned up many times. V is TRBV27 and J is TRBJ1-5; 8 nucleotides match TRBD1. V trimming: 10 bases; J trimming: 1 base; junction bases outside the gene matches: 3. This CDR3 is 13 amino acids long. Germline assignment: CDR1 MNHEY and CDR2 SMNVEV (reference sequence). The CDR3 sequence: CATSGGSNQPQHF. CDR3 nucleotide sequence: TGTGCCACCTCAGGGGGCAGCAATCAGCCCCAGCATTTT.

This clonotype was seen a few times. The chain couples TRBV9 to TRBJ2-2; a possible D gene is TRBD1 (6 bases). The CDR3 extends over 17 amino acids. V dropped 0 bases and J dropped 0 bases, with 12 bases sitting between them. Germline lookup yields CDR1 SGDLS and CDR2 YYNGEE. The CDR3 spells CASSVVPGVPNTGELFF. In DNA, the CDR3 is TGTGCCAGCAGCGTAGTACCAGGGGTTCCGAACACCGGGGAGCTGTTTTTT.

This clonotype has a handful of counts. The DNA for the CDR3 is TGTGCCAGCAGTTTACGTTTTAACTATGGCTACACCTTC. Translating gives CASSLRFNYGYTF. The chain uses TRBV12-3 or TRBV12-4 and TRBJ1-2; no clear D gene. This CDR3 contains 13 residues. V was trimmed by 2 bases and J by 1 base, leaving 5 bases between them.

This clonotype was detected only a few times. The gene calls are TRBV20-1 and TRBJ2-3; 7 nucleotides agree with TRBD1. With 3 bases clipped from V and 0 bases from J, the junction kept 9 bases outside the gene matches. The CDR3 spans 16 residues. Germline V lookup: CDR1 DFQATT, CDR2 SNEGSKA (reference sequence). The CDR3 sequence: CSARRDSYPSTDTQYF. CDR3 nucleotide sequence: TGCAGTGCTAGGAGGGACAGCTATCCTAGCACAGATACGCAGTATTTT.